This record covers a single T cell receptor beta chain. This clonotype was counted many times. The antigen it recognizes is unknown. There are no base qualities to consult, and no much larger clone falls within one base. This record belongs to a study of T cells in Graves' hyperthyroidism and ophthalmopathy (dated by TCRdb to between 2018 and 2020). The study in broad terms: Peripheral blood samples were taken at initial diagnosis, before any treatment was given. To identify TCR V-J signatures that set the groups apart, the researchers used a discovery cohort of approximately 98 patients, made up of 40 to 45 with Graves' ophthalmopathy and some 55 with stable Graves' hyperthyroidism. Prospective prediction of ophthalmopathy was tested in an independent validation cohort of some 19 hyperthyroidism patients and approximately 17 patients who later progressed to ophthalmopathy. The roughly 100 discovery patients were randomly divided into training and test sets at a 7:3 ratio. The study also compared thyroid tissue and blood T-cell repertoires from more than 5 Graves' hyperthyroidism patients. Once sampling was done, hyperthyroidism patients were given methimazole at a starting dose of 30 mg daily, whereas ophthalmopathy patients were given high-dose intravenous methylprednisolone. The paper describes TCR Vbeta CDR3 sequencing of around 130 peripheral blood samples, made up of around 41 ophthalmopathy patients, around 78 hyperthyroidism patients and 17 progressor patients. The investigation overall reported the following: In cross-validation, a model built on a 13 V-J signature told ophthalmopathy apart from stable hyperthyroidism with 87.88% sensitivity and approximately 84% specificity, and in testing the same model reached 80%/75%. Most expanded thyroid clonotypes (frequency above 0.001) were also detected in blood, a finding suggesting that blood repertoires may reflect thyroid immune responses. Sample size was not statistically predetermined, and investigators were not blinded to group allocation. During validation, the model predicted progression to ophthalmopathy a median of around 7 months ahead of onset, with around 65% sensitivity and 72.22% specificity.

TCR beta CDR3 regions were amplified from RNA transcripts. A first-round RT-PCR of the TCR CDR3 used the HTBI primer set with the Qiagen OneStep RT-PCR kit. A second multiplex PCR round built the libraries, followed by size selection and purification. Paired-end sequencing of the libraries was performed with 100 bp reads on an Illumina HiSeq2000. Concerning the study's data processing: SOAPnuke was used to process the raw data, removing reads that contained adapters or uncalled bases, had a mean Phred below 15, or lacked an exact match to the constant primer or identifier. COPE v1.2.5 was used to merge the high-quality paired reads, and each unique nucleotide sequence was defined as a clonotype. Clonotypes were aligned to IMGT TRBV, TRBD and TRBJ reference segments using MiTCR v1.1. The analysis was restricted to V-J combinations with a frequency above 0.0001, which together covered 99.2% of the repertoires. The TCS score was defined as the ratio of F50 (clonal expansion) to E x V (chaos), calculated using BLOSUM62-based TCRdist between CDR3 peptides within each V-J. Welch's t-statistics and random forest reduced some 510 V-J features to 10 to 15, which were used in a naive Bayes classifier (R e1071). The Morisita-Horn index was used to measure how similar the thyroid and blood repertoires were. The public reads were quality trimmed at Q25 with fastp and then assembled into clones with MiXCR by TCRdb, keeping productive beta chains. Each record represents a unique CDR3 protein, reported with the most common genes and DNA among its rows. These V and J calls derive from TCRdb rather than the authors' analysis. The sample contains roughly 710,000 distinct CDR3 sequences, around a third of them found a single time. The ten largest clones take up around 32% of the sample.

Stable Graves' hyperthyroidism was defined as no progression to ophthalmopathy during 18 months of follow-up. Hyperthyroidism patients were aged 18 to 65 years and newly diagnosed, with disease duration of less than 2 months. Any patient with an uncontrolled infection, another autoimmune disease, pregnancy or lactation was excluded. Diagnoses were established on the basis of clinical symptoms, serum thyroxine and TRAb, thyroid ultrasound, and orbital computed tomography. PBMCs were isolated from around 10 ml of fresh peripheral blood by Ficoll-Paque density gradient centrifugation. Trizol reagent was used to extract total RNA, and RNA quality was then checked on an Agilent 2100 Bioanalyzer. Counted from cysteine to phenylalanine, this CDR3 has 15 amino acids. The only DNA kept is the CDR3, 45 bases in frame from the first base. A distance of 17 bases separates the germline ends of V and J, which lose 10 bases and 4 bases respectively.

Recombination connected TRBV12-3 or TRBV12-4 to TRBJ2-6; a weak D assignment points to TRBD1 (6 bases agree). The specimen was blood. The sequence was obtained from a middle-aged woman with Graves' hyperthyroidism. Here the CDR3 is given as CANFITGSGANVLTF. In nucleotide form, the sequence is TGTGCCAACTTCATAACAGGGTCCGGGGCCAACGTCCTGACTTTC.